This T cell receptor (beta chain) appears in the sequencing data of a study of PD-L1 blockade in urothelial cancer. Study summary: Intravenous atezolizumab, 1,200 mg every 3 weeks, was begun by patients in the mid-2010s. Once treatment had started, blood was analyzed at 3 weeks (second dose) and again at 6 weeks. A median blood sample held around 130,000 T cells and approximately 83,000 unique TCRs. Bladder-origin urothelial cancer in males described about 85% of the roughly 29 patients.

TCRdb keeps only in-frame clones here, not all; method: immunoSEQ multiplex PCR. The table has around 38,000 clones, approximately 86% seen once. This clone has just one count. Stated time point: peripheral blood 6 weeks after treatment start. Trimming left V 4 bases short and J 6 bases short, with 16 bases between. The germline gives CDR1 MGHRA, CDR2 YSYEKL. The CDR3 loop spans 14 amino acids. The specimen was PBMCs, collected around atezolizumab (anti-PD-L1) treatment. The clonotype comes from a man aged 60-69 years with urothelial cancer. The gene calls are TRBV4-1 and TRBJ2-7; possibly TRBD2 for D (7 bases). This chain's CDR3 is CASSPQGGVFEQYF. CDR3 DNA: TGCGCCAGCAGCCCCCAAGGGGGGGTTTTCGAGCAGTACTTC.